A single sample gave rise to the 11 T cell receptor beta chains below, sequenced in a study of control samples from healthy donors and cancer patients. Here immunoSEQ multiplex PCR was the method, and the copy in TCRdb shows in-frame clones only, minus some. The data show approximately 41,000 clones, about 94% seen once. The sequenced sample consisted of blood. These receptors were obtained from a man in his fifties or sixties in good health.

The rearrangement uses TRBV29-1 and TRBJ1-4; the D gene is possibly TRBD1 (5 bases). The germline gives CDR1 SQVTM, CDR2 ANQGSEA. V gave up 6 bases and J gave up 0 bases, with 11 bases separating them. CDR3 length: 14 residues. CDR3 sequence (DNA): TGCAGCGTCTTAAGGGGTCCAACTAATGAAAAACTGTTTTTT. As protein: CSVLRGPTNEKLFF.

This clone was counted a single time. The rearrangement uses TRBV2 and TRBJ1-2; the match to TRBD1 covers 7 bases. This CDR3 is 14 amino acids long. CDR1 is SNHLY and CDR2 is FYNNEI in the germline V gene. V was pared by 9 bases and J by 3 bases, with 10 bases of the junction left unmatched. The chain's CDR3 is CARGIDREDYGYTF. CDR3 DNA: TGTGCCAGAGGGATTGACAGGGAGGACTATGGCTACACCTTC.

The V and J genes are TRBV14 and TRBJ2-1; unclear D gene. The CDR3 sequence is 12 residues long. Germline V gives CDR1 SGHDN, CDR2 FVKESK. V lost 1 base, J lost 7 bases, and 5 bases lay in between. The CDR3 region is CASSQVRNEQFF. As DNA, the CDR3 is TGTGCCAGCAGCCAAGTGCGTAATGAGCAGTTCTTC.

The genes are TRBV14 and TRBJ1-1, with 7 bases fitting TRBD1. Losses at the gene ends were 2 bases for V and 1 base for J; bases not matched to a gene: 4. Per the germline V gene, CDR1 is SGHDN and CDR2 is FVKESK. The CDR3 extends over 15 amino acids. The CDR3 region is CASSQWDRPNTEAFF. The CDR3 DNA follows: TGTGCCAGCAGCCAATGGGACAGACCGAACACTGAAGCTTTCTTT.

The chain links TRBV2 to TRBJ2-7; D may be TRBD2 (5 bases). CDR1 and CDR2 from the germline V gene are SNHLY and FYNNEI. With 5 bases removed from V and 3 bases from J, the gap between germline ends came to 14 bases. This CDR3 contains 14 residues. CDR3 in amino acids: CASSLGVEVYEQYF. The CDR3 nucleotides are TGTGCCAGCAGTCTTGGGGTGGAGGTCTACGAGCAGTACTTC.

The gene calls are TRBV6-2 or TRBV6-3 and TRBJ2-3; a weak D match, TRBD2 (6 bases). Germline lookup yields CDR1 MNHEY and CDR2 SVGEGT. Trimming left V 5 bases short and J 1 base short, with 13 bases between. The CDR3 is 15 residues long. DNA for the CDR3: TGTGCCAGCAGTAAACTAGCCGGACGCACAGATACGCAGTATTTT. Protein sequence: CASSKLAGRTDTQYF.

The V gene is TRBV5-5, the J gene TRBJ2-7, with 10 positions matching TRBD2. The junction had 6 bases not matched to a gene; V was cut back by 3 bases and J by 3 bases. Per germline, CDR1 SGHKS and CDR2 YYEKEE (reference sequence). The CDR3 loop spans 15 amino acids. The CDR3 bases are TGTGCCAGCAGCTCTAGCGGGAGCATTATCTACGAGCAGTACTTC. The encoded protein is CASSSSGSIIYEQYF.

The chain recombines TRBV30 with TRBJ1-2; no clear D. The CDR3 length is 14 residues. V lost 8 bases and J lost 7, with 23 bases in between. Per the germline V gene, CDR1 is GTSNPN and CDR2 is SVGIG (reference sequence). CDR3 amino acids: CAVTSLHTLGGYTF. CDR3 DNA sequence: TGTGCCGTGACAAGCTTACATACTTTGGGTGGCTACACCTTC.

V is TRBV2 and J is TRBJ2-5; D may correspond to TRBD1 or TRBD2 (6 bases each). V lost 7 bases and J 5 bases, leaving 17 bases between the germline ends. This CDR3 has 14 amino acids. Germline CDR1 SNHLY, CDR2 FYNNEI. CDR3 sequence reads: CASIEQGRGETQYF. The CDR3 DNA is TGTGCCAGCATCGAACAGGGTCGGGGGGAGACCCAGTACTTC.

The chain uses TRBV7-6 and TRBJ2-3, with 9 bases fitting TRBD2. The J segment lost 1 base and the V segment lost 1 base, leaving 3 bases of the junction unmatched. This CDR3 comprises 16 residues. Germline V gives CDR1 SGHVS, CDR2 FNYEAQ. The CDR3 coding sequence is TGTGCCAGCAGCTTAGGGGCGGGAGGGGGCACAGATACGCAGTATTTT. Translation: CASSLGAGGGTDTQYF.

V is TRBV5-6 and J is TRBJ2-1, with unresolved D. With 9 bases removed from V and 1 base from J, the gap between germline ends came to 17 bases. Per the germline V gene, CDR1 is SGHDT and CDR2 is YYEEEE. The CDR3 runs to 15 residues. CDR3 nucleotide sequence: TGTGCCATCAATAAGGGCGCTGATTCCTACAATGAGCAGTTCTTC. Encoded protein: CAINKGADSYNEQFF.